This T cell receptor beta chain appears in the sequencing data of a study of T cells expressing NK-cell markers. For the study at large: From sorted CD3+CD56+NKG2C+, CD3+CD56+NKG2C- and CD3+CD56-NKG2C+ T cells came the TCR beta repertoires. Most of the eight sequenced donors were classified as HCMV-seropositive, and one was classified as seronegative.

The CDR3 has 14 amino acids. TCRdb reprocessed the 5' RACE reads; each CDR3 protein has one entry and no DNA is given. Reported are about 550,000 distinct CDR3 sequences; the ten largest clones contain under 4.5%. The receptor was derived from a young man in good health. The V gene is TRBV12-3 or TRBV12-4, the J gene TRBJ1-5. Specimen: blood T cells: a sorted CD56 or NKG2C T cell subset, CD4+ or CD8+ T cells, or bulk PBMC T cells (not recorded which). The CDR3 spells CASSLISGNQPQHF.